This T cell receptor beta chain was recovered during a study of post-analysis software for immune sequencing data (dated by TCRdb to the mid-2010s). Context from the whole study: Recorded disease courses included relapsing-remitting, secondary progressive and progressive-relapsing multiple sclerosis, with some patients lacking subtype annotation. The patient repertoires were compared against roughly 12 previously published healthy control repertoires obtained from donors aged 6 to 25 years. A subset of samples was prepared in parallel using single-end sample barcoding, then pooled and co-amplified after Illumina adapter ligation. Study-level results and caveats: When samples were clustered directly using the F measure, samples prepared in the same batch co-clustered strongly, which prompted a batch-effect correction. Patients showed significantly higher frequencies than controls for 4 or 5 TRBV segments, among them TRBV5-6, TRBV5-1 and TRBV20-1. The multiple sclerosis patient group was slightly younger than the control group. Multiple sclerosis patients had significantly lower normalized Chao1 diversity than controls, a result that suggests substantial peripheral T-cell clonal expansion.

Turning to this clonotype: Its binding antigen is unknown. Base-call qualities are not available, and no considerably larger clone is one nucleotide away.

The V end loses 6 bases and the J end loses 4 bases, and a stretch of 12 bases separates them. Taken from the germline V gene, the CDR1 and CDR2 loops are MNHNS and SASEGT. The CDR3 has 14 amino acids, counting the end cysteine and phenylalanine. Just the 42-base CDR3 DNA is kept, in frame starting at base 1. The library was prepared using PCR. Instrument used: Illumina HiSeq 2500. To reduce PCR and sequencing biases, unique molecular identifiers were built into the TCR beta cDNA libraries. Roughly 0.5 million cDNA molecules were obtained per 1 to 10 million input T cells, so each molecule approximated one T cell. The same protocol used for the earlier healthy control dataset was applied to prepare and sequence the patient libraries. Within a given batch, samples were prepared together, multiplexed and sequenced on the same HiSeq lane. The original methods were these. Raw barcoded reads were processed with MIGEC, and single-read molecular identifier groups were discarded before consensus assembly and CDR3 extraction. VDJtools was used for post-analysis of the clonotype tables, and diversity was normalized by down-sampling every dataset to the size of the smallest sample. In repertoire overlap clustering, CDR3 amino acid sequences, but not nucleotide sequences, were matched to correct batch-related cross-sample contamination. TCRdb reran the public reads through fastp at Q25 and MiXCR, keeping productive beta chains. Each record represents a unique CDR3 protein, reported with the most common genes and DNA among its rows. The authors' filters were not applied to this entry. The table for this sample lists 450,000 or so distinct CDR3 sequences; 40% to 55% of them were counted only once. Of the sample, about 12% is held by the ten largest clones.

TCR beta repertoires were profiled from peripheral blood of roughly 13 young patients with multiple sclerosis to demonstrate the VDJtools post-analysis software. Multiple sclerosis patients were children and adolescents aged about 6 to 16 years. This TCR was sampled from a girl between 5 and 17 years old with multiple sclerosis. The sequence links TRBV6-1 to TRBJ2-2; the D gene is not confidently resolved. The sequenced material came from blood. The CDR3 reads as follows: CASREFRFTGELFF. The base sequence is TGTGCCAGCAGGGAGTTCCGTTTCACCGGGGAGCTGTTTTTT.